The subject of this entry is one T cell receptor (beta chain). The sample is drawn from a study of radiation and T cells in renal cell carcinoma. Trimming stripped 7 bases from V and 3 bases from J, with 12 bases between. CDR1 MNHNY and CDR2 SVGAGI come from the germline V gene (reference sequence). CDR3 length: 13 residues. The sample's time point: blood 4 weeks post-SBRT, at nephrectomy. Treatment reported: 15 Gy SBRT to primary tumor, nephrectomy 4 weeks later. Nephrectomy followed 15 Gy stereotactic body radiation by 4 weeks. TCRdb's table, derived via immunoSEQ multiplex PCR, lists solely in-frame clones and lacks some. The sample records about 170,000 clones, about 87% being singletons.

This TCR was sampled from a woman in her 50s with renal cell carcinoma. The specimen was blood, collected from a patient whose treatment included radiotherapy and nephrectomy. The chain recombines TRBV6-6 with TRBJ1-2; D gene unclear. In DNA, the CDR3 is TGTGCCAGCACGGGCTTCTTATACTATGGCTACACCTTC. Protein product: CASTGFLYYGYTF.